This T cell receptor (beta chain) stems from a study of PD-L1 blockade in urothelial cancer. Study in general: Atezolizumab (1,200 mg intravenously every 3 weeks) began at some point between 2014 and 2016 for patients. Male sex and bladder-origin urothelial cancer characterized about 85% of the 29 patients. Prior chemotherapy ranged from 0 to 3 regimens per patient.

As for this clone: What it recognizes is unknown.

The ends lost 4 bases at V and 0 bases at J; junction bases unmatched: 7. Germline CDR1 reads SNHLY; CDR2 reads FYNNEI. CDR3 size: 17 residues. Study-wide results and caveats: Tumor-associated TCR clones expanded more in blood at 3 weeks in patients with durable benefit.

Profiling relied on immunoSEQ multiplex PCR, and the TCRdb table lists in-frame clones only, not all of them. The sample records approximately 37,000 clones, more than 70% being singletons. The V gene is TRBV2, the J gene TRBJ2-4, with 9 bases that match TRBD1. This specimen consisted of PBMCs, obtained around atezolizumab (anti-PD-L1) treatment. This receptor was obtained from a man aged 55 to 70 with urothelial cancer. The CDR3 spells CASSVGDRVGAKNIQYF. For the CDR3, the DNA is TGTGCCAGCAGTGTTGGGGACAGGGTCGGAGCCAAAAACATTCAGTACTTC.